This TCR beta chain originates from a study of beta chain features in type 1 diabetes. cDNA synthesis used the whole RNA isolate, giving expressed TCRB sequences. Only in-frame clones appear in the TCRdb table, and some are missing; sequencing was by immunoSEQ multiplex PCR. The table has about 250,000 clones, less than 15% seen once. V dropped 7 bases and J dropped 6; count of bases not matched to a gene: 5. The length of the CDR3 is 14 residues. Germline loops: CDR1 LNHDA, CDR2 SQIVND (reference sequence). This clone was recorded a few times. Antigen unknown. Averaging roughly 120 mL, one heparinised blood draw came from each individual donor. The study's findings and limits: Patients with Type 1 diabetes showed moderately but significantly shorter TCRB CDR3s in all four CD4+ subsets.

This clonotype was obtained from a middle-aged woman in good health. The chain carries TRBV19 and TRBJ1-5; 11 bases fit TRBD1. The source material was naive CD4+ T cells from blood. CDR3 DNA: TGTGCCAGTACGGACAGGGGGCTTGGTCAGCCCCAGCATTTT. Translation gives CASTDRGLGQPQHF.